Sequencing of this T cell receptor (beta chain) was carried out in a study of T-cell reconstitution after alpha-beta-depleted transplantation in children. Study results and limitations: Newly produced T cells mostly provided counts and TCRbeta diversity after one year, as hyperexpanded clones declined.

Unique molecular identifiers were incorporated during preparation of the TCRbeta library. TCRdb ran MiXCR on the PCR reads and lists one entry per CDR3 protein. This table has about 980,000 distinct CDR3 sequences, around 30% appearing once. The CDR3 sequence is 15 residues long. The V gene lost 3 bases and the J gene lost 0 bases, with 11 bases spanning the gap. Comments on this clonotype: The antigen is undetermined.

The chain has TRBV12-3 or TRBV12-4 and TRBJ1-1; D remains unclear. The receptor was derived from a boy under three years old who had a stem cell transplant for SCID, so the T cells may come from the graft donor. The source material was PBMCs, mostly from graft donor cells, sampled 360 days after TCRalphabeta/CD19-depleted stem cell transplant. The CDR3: CASSFSAVLNTEAFF. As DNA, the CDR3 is TGTGCCAGCAGTTTTTCGGCGGTATTGAACACTGAAGCTTTCTTT.